This record concerns one T cell receptor beta chain sequence. Mixed chimerism was transient after nonmyeloablative marrow transplants from related graft donors. This sample is drawn from a study of Tregs in tolerant kidney transplant recipients. Per the germline V gene, CDR1 is SGHAT and CDR2 is FQNNGV. The CDR3 is 12 amino acids. Trimming took off 2 bases at V and 10 bases at J, with 8 bases between the two ends. The repertoire was sequenced with immunoSEQ multiplex PCR; TCRdb's copy has only in-frame clones and lacks some. The sample yields 50,000 to 65,000 clones, roughly 86% seen once. The V and J genes are TRBV11-2 and TRBJ1-4; maybe TRBD1 (5 bases). Sequences were derived from CD4+ T cells from blood (PBMCs), sampled 6 months after the transplant. This TCR came from a human patient who received a combined kidney and bone marrow transplant. Among the T cells, some may be from the graft donor. This CDR3 is CASSLRQGKLFF. The CDR3 bases are TGTGCCAGCAGCTTACGTCAGGGAAAACTGTTTTTT.